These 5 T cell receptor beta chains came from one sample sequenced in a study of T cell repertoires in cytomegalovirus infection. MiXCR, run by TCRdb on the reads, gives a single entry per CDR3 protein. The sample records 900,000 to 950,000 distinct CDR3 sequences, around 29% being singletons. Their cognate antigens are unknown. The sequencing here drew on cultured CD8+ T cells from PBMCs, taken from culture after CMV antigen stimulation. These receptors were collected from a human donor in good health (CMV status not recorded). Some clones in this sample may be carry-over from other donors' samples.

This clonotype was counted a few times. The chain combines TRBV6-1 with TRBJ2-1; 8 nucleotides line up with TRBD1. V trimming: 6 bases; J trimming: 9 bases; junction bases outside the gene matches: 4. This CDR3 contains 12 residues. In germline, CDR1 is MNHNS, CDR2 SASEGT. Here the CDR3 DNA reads TGTGCCAGCAGAAACAGGGGGACTGAGCAGTTCTTC. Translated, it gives CASRNRGTEQFF.

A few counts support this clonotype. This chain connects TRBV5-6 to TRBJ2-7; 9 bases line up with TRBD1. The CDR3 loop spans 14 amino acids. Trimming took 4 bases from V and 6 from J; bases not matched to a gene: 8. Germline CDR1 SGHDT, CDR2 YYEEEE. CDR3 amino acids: CASSPTGTGSEQYF. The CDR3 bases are TGTGCCAGCAGCCCTACCGGGACAGGGAGCGAGCAGTACTTC.

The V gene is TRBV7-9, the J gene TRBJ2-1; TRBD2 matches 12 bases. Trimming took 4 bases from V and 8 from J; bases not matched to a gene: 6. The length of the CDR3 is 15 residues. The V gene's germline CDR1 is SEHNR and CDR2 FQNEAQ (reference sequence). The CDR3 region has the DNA TGTGCCAGCAGCTCTCGGACTAGCGGGGCGGATGAGCAGTTCTTC. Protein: CASSSRTSGADEQFF.

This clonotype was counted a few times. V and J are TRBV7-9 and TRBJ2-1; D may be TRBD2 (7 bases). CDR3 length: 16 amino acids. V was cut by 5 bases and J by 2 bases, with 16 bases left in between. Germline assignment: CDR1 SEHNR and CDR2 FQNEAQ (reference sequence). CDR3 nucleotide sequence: TGTGCCAGCAGCGTCCCACCGGGGGGCACCTACAATGAGCAGTTCTTC. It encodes CASSVPPGGTYNEQFF.

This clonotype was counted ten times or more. This chain's CDR3 is CASSPGVTGNNQPQHF. As DNA, the CDR3 is TGTGCCAGCAGCCCAGGGGTGACAGGGAATAATCAGCCCCAGCATTTT. The chain uses TRBV7-6 and TRBJ1-5; 7 nucleotides match TRBD1. The V segment lost 5 bases and the J segment 4 bases; nucleotides outside the gene matches: 11. Germline values: CDR1 SGHVS, CDR2 FNYEAQ. This CDR3 spans 16 amino acids. Full variable domain (remainder filled in from reference TRBV7-6 and TRBJ1-5): GAGVSQSPRYKVTKRGQDVALRCDPISGHVSLYWYRQALGQGPEFLTYFNYEAQQDKSGLPNDRFSAERPEGSISTLTIQRTEQRDSAMYRCASSPGVTGNNQPQHFGDGTRLSIL.